This TCR beta chain was identified during a study of post-analysis software for immune sequencing data. General observations from the study: Compared with controls, patients showed significantly lower normalized Chao1 diversity. Among 5 or 6 TRBV segments more frequent in patients than controls were TRBV5-6, TRBV5-1 and TRBV20-1.

Carried by the TCR beta cDNA libraries were unique molecular identifiers. T cells numbering about 0.95 to 10 million gave rise to 450,000 to 550,000 cDNA molecules. TCRdb re-analysed the PCR reads in MiXCR, keeping a single row per CDR3 protein. This table holds some 190,000 distinct CDR3 sequences, roughly 30% found once. Many counts were recorded for this clonotype. Its cognate antigen is unknown. The CDR3 has 14 residues. Germline V gene lookup returns CDR1 SGHRS and CDR2 YFSETQ. With 7 bases removed from V and 2 bases from J, the gap between germline ends came to 15 bases. Material for sequencing was blood. This receptor was obtained from a girl between 2 and 17 years old with multiple sclerosis. The genes are TRBV5-1 and TRBJ2-5, with D maybe TRBD2 (6 bases). This CDR3 is CASYNPGTQETQYF. The DNA for the CDR3 is TGCGCCAGCTATAACCCCGGGACTCAAGAGACCCAGTACTTC.